This T cell receptor beta chain originates from a study of cytomegalovirus exposure and HLA in healthy donors (dated by TCRdb to 2015 to 2018). Regarding the complete study: According to a later analysis, one platform produced both the 110 or so validation repertoires and the 666 repertoires of the first cohort. The study aimed to test whether cataloging public T cell receptors could reveal signatures of past pathogen exposure. In addition to the first cohort of several hundred subjects, a separate validation cohort of 120 different subjects was used. To predict cytomegalovirus infection status, the study combined high-throughput TCR immunosequencing, statistical association of individual TCRs with disease status, and machine learning. Findings and caveats that apply to the study as a whole: The study listed 164 TCR beta chains as associated with cytomegalovirus. A few of the identified cytomegalovirus-associated TCR beta chains were confirmed in vitro to be specific for cytomegalovirus antigens. The validation cohort had no HLA typing available for a later analysis, so co-occurrence within that cohort was assessed over all 130 or so repertoires. A later analysis found that TCRs clustered in the first cohort also tended to co-occur in the 110 or so validation repertoires, with just under 95% of cluster scores above 0. The classifier was reported to diagnose cytomegalovirus status with high specificity and sensitivity in both the original and validation cohorts. Most TCR sequences were observed very rarely across donors, whereas some public TCRs were present in many individuals. It was suggested by the authors that the approach could potentially be generalized to other disease states and immunological phenotypes.

Note on this clone: Its antigen target is currently unknown. No base quality values were provided; no much bigger clone lies one nucleotide off.

Separate from the approximately 730-subject first cohort, the validation cohort of around 130 subjects was the group to which the donors belonged. Receptors were amplified or captured by the immunoSEQ multiplex PCR assay. Turning to the authors' computational methods: To diagnose cytomegalovirus status from the catalog of TCR beta chain sequences, a statistical classification framework was built. What TCRdb holds here is the immuneACCESS table cut down to in-frame rearrangements. Part of the clones is not present; checked against another copy, under half of the missing clones reflect an unresolved V gene, and the others are unexplained. V, J and clone size derive from that table, while D and trimming were established from the DNA sequence. Across this sample there are 150,000 to 200,000 clones, with roughly 88% seen only once. The top ten clones comprise more than 1.4% of the sample. The sequenced sample consisted of PBMCs. The clonotype was recovered from a woman aged 18-30 years in good health and CMV-seronegative.

The CDR3 region has the sequence CATSRGGFSGANVLTF. The DNA sequence is given as TGTGCCACCAGCAGAGGCGGCTTCTCTGGGGCCAACGTCCTGACTTTC. The chain was built from TRBV15 and TRBJ2-6; the D gene remains uncertain. CDR1 LNHNV and CDR2 YYDKDF were looked up in the germline V gene (reference sequence). V drops 1 base and J drops 0 bases, leaving 7 bases in between. From the cysteine through the phenylalanine, the CDR3 covers 16 amino acids. The entry retains the CDR3 DNA only, 48 bases that are in frame from base 1.